This entry lists 18 T cell receptor beta chains sequenced from one sample in a study of identifying expanded T cells in peripheral blood. Data came from immunoSEQ multiplex PCR; TCRdb stores just in-frame clones and leaves some out. This table has 70,000 or so clones, roughly nine tenths appearing once. Source material: blood. These receptors all come from a person aged 18 to 75 in good health.

The chain employs TRBV11-1 and TRBJ2-1; possible D gene TRBD2, 6 bases. V lost 6 bases to trimming and J lost 6 bases, with 12 bases between them. The germline V gene has CDR1 SGHAT and CDR2 FQDESV (reference sequence). The length of the CDR3 is 13 residues. CDR3 in amino acids: CASSLLRGNEQFF. The CDR3 DNA is TGTGCCAGCAGTTTATTGCGGGGCAATGAGCAGTTCTTC.

This chain connects TRBV10-3 to TRBJ2-1, with D unresolved. The CDR3 runs to 12 residues. Germline-derived CDR1 and CDR2 are ENHRY and SYGVKD. Trimming cost V 6 bases and J 8 bases, with 11 bases left between them. The CDR3 DNA reads TGTGCCATCAGCGTACTGGGCGATGAGCAGTTCTTC. Amino acid sequence: CAISVLGDEQFF.

J is TRBJ2-5 and V is TRBV29-1, with a tentative D call TRBD1 (6 bases). The CDR3 extends over 14 amino acids. Germline assignment: CDR1 SQVTM and CDR2 ANQGSEA. Trimming removed 7 bases from V and 1 base from J, with 16 bases in between. The CDR3 region is CSGGQGWSQETQYF. CDR3 bases: TGCAGCGGGGGGCAGGGTTGGTCCCAAGAGACCCAGTACTTC.

The J gene is TRBJ2-2, the V gene TRBV19, with 16 bases that match TRBD2. Trimming cost V 3 bases and J 6 bases; bases outside gene matches: 10. The CDR3 covers 19 residues. Germline CDR1 is LNHDA and CDR2 is SQIVND (reference sequence). The CDR3: CASSIVPGTSGRAPGELFF. For the CDR3, the DNA is TGTGCCAGTAGTATCGTTCCCGGGACTAGCGGGAGGGCTCCCGGGGAGCTGTTTTTT.

The chain is built from TRBV30 and TRBJ1-2; 8 nucleotides align to TRBD1. There are 12 residues in the CDR3. Germline V gene sequence: CDR1 GTSNPN, CDR2 SVGIG (reference sequence). The trim removed 8 bases at V and 4 bases at J, leaving 6 bases unmatched. The CDR3 spells CAGQGQVYGYTF. The DNA for the CDR3 is TGTGCCGGACAGGGACAGGTCTATGGCTACACCTTC.

This clone was observed a few times. This chain joins TRBV2 and TRBJ2-6; 7 bases are shared with TRBD1. CDR3 length: 15 residues. Germline lookup yields CDR1 SNHLY and CDR2 FYNNEI. After removal of 2 bases from V and 2 bases from J, the junction contained 0 bases not matched to a gene. The CDR3 coding sequence is TGTGCCAGCAGTGAACAGGGGGCTGGGGCCAACGTCCTGACTTTC. This sequence encodes CASSEQGAGANVLTF.

The chain uses TRBV29-1 and TRBJ2-7, with 7 bases that match TRBD1. Germline CDR1 and CDR2: SQVTM and ANQGSEA. The CDR3 is made up of 14 amino acids. V was clipped by 6 bases and J by 1 base; unmatched bases: 9. The CDR3, as DNA: TGCAGCGTGGGCTCGACAGGGAAGTCCTACGAGCAGTACTTC. Translated, it gives CSVGSTGKSYEQYF.

This chain joins TRBV5-1 and TRBJ2-1; D is possibly TRBD1 (6 bases). V dropped 4 bases and J dropped 4 bases, with 12 bases sitting between them. The CDR3 runs 14 residues. Per the germline V gene, CDR1 is SGHRS and CDR2 is YFSETQ. CDR3 sequence reads: CASSIGQIYNEQFF. CDR3 bases: TGCGCCAGCAGCATAGGACAGATATACAATGAGCAGTTCTTC.

This clone turned up a few times. This chain links TRBV9 with TRBJ2-7; 7 bases fit TRBD2. CDR3 length: 16 amino acids. CDR1 is SGDLS and CDR2 is YYNGEE in the germline V gene. Trimming at V came to 4 bases and at J to 0 bases, leaving 10 bases not matched to a gene. This CDR3 is CASSPRLASSSYEQYF. DNA for the CDR3: TGTGCCAGCAGCCCCAGACTAGCCTCGAGCTCCTACGAGCAGTACTTC.

The chain combines TRBV4-1 with TRBJ1-4; 7 bases align to TRBD1. Germline CDR1 is MGHRA and CDR2 is YSYEKL. The J segment lost 7 bases and the V segment lost 2 bases, leaving 7 bases of the junction unmatched. The CDR3 spans 15 residues. For the CDR3, the DNA is TGCGCCAGCAGCCAACAGACAGGGATGGGTGAAAAACTGTTTTTT. Its protein product is CASSQQTGMGEKLFF.

DNA for the CDR3: TGTGCCAGCAGCACGGGGAGAGGGGGCCTTTTTTGTGGCTACACCTTC. It codes for CASSTGRGGLFCGYTF. The chain uses TRBV21-1 and TRBJ1-2; the tabulated D call, TRBD1, remains unverified against the DNA. TRBV21-1 is described as a pseudogene. The CDR3 is 16 residues long.

The chain has TRBV30 and TRBJ1-4; TRBD1 might be the D (6 bases). This CDR3 has 12 residues. Germline V gene lookup returns CDR1 GTSNPN and CDR2 SVGIG (reference sequence). V was trimmed by 7 bases and J by 4 bases, leaving 10 bases between them. The CDR3, as DNA: TGTGCCTTTGACAGGTTTAATGAAAAACTGTTTTTT. As protein: CAFDRFNEKLFF.

CDR3 sequence (DNA): TGTGCCACCAGCAGTGGGGAGGGGGACTACAATGAGCAGTTCTTC. Amino acid sequence: CATSSGEGDYNEQFF. This sequence joins TRBV15 and TRBJ2-1; perhaps TRBD2 as D (7 bases). The germline gives CDR1 LNHNV, CDR2 YYDKDF (reference sequence). V lost 3 bases and J 3 bases, leaving 12 bases between the germline ends. This CDR3 contains 15 residues.

This chain uses TRBV7-6 with TRBJ2-5; TRBD2 aligns across 7 bases. The CDR3 has 17 residues. V trimming: 2 bases; J trimming: 5 bases; junction bases outside the gene matches: 14. The germline gives CDR1 SGHVS, CDR2 FNYEAQ. The CDR3 sequence is CASSLWSLAGAGETQYF. CDR3 coding DNA: TGTGCCAGCAGCTTATGGTCTCTGGCGGGAGCGGGGGAGACCCAGTACTTC.

The gene calls are TRBV5-4 and TRBJ2-7, with 10 bases lining up with TRBD1. This CDR3 is built from 15 residues. Germline lookup yields CDR1 SGHNT and CDR2 YYREEE (reference sequence). V lost 4 bases, J lost 2 bases, and 6 bases stayed unmatched. The chain's CDR3 is CASSPGTGVTYEQYF. The CDR3 DNA reads TGTGCCAGCAGCCCCGGGACAGGGGTGACCTACGAGCAGTACTTC.

The chain has TRBV7-2 and TRBJ1-1; D unclear. V shed 4 bases and J shed 4 bases, with 10 bases lying between them. This CDR3 contains 13 residues. The germline CDR1 and CDR2 sequences are SGHTA and FQGNSA. CDR3 amino acids: CASSSGLVTEAFF. The CDR3 coding sequence is TGTGCCAGCAGCTCTGGGTTGGTCACTGAAGCTTTCTTT.

Here the CDR3 DNA reads TGCGCCAGCAGCTTGACAGGTGGCACTGAAGCTTTCTTT. Protein: CASSLTGGTEAFF. The chain employs TRBV5-1 and TRBJ1-1, with D possibly being TRBD1 (5 bases). The CDR3 runs 13 residues. Germline values: CDR1 SGHRS, CDR2 YFSETQ. Trimming stripped 1 base from V and 4 bases from J, with 8 bases between.

This chain uses TRBV30 with TRBJ2-2; 10 nucleotides match TRBD2. The CDR3 totals 17 residues. The germline CDR1 and CDR2 sequences are GTSNPN and SVGIG (reference sequence). The ends lost 2 bases at V and 5 bases at J; junction bases unmatched: 11. The DNA of the CDR3 is TGTGCCTGGAGTCCAAGGGGTAGCGGGAGGACGACCGGGGAGCTGTTTTTT. The encoded protein is CAWSPRGSGRTTGELFF.